Following are 27 T cell receptor beta chains from one sample sequenced in a study of metastatic and nonmetastatic thyroid tumors. TCRdb reanalyzed the PCR reads with MiXCR. The table includes tens of thousands of clones, approximately 22% detected once. Each patient came to thyroid surgery without any prior treatment (of any kind). Sequences were obtained from adjacent normal tissue. These receptors were collected from a female donor with papillary thyroid cancer or a benign thyroid nodule (not recorded which). Some clones in this sample may be carry-over from other donors' samples.

This clone is labeled as medium-sized (0.01 to 0.1%). The chain couples TRBV27 to TRBJ1-4, with unresolved D. The CDR3 contains 15 residues. Germline-derived CDR1 and CDR2 are MNHEY and SMNVEV (reference sequence). V gave up 5 bases and J gave up 5 bases, with 15 bases separating them. CDR3 DNA sequence: TGTGCCAGCAGTCCCCGGACCGCCGGCAATGAAAAACTGTTTTTT. Its translation: CASSPRTAGNEKLFF.

This clone has just a few counts. A much larger clonotype is one base distant, so this may be a read error. This sequence joins TRBV29-1 and TRBJ2-1; 8 bases are shared with TRBD2. The CDR3 totals 14 residues. Germline V gives CDR1 SQVTM, CDR2 ANQGSEA. The V gene end was trimmed by 5 bases and the J gene end by 5 bases; junction bases not matched to a gene: 8. The CDR3 DNA reads as TGCAGCGTTCGGGGGGGGAATAGCAACAATGAGCAGTTCTTC. Amino acids: CSVRGGNSNNEQFF.

The V gene is TRBV5-1, the J gene TRBJ2-3; D unresolved. Germline lookup yields CDR1 SGHRS and CDR2 YFSETQ. V gave up 5 bases and J gave up 2 bases, with 9 bases separating them. This CDR3 contains 13 residues. The CDR3 DNA reads as TGCGCCAGCAGAAAGACCCCCACAGATACGCAGTATTTT. Translation gives CASRKTPTDTQYF.

With regard to this clone: Mismatch with germline at one junction end may stem from a read error. The chain has TRBV6-2 or TRBV6-3 and TRBJ2-5; no reliable D call. Germline assignment: CDR1 MNHEY and CDR2 SVGEGT. This CDR3 region has 13 residues. The CDR3 DNA reads as TGCGCCAGCAGTCTACCTTTGGACCGGGCTCTGGACTTC. Amino acids: CASSLPLDRALDF.

About this clone: One junction end disagrees with the germline gene, perhaps due to a read error. Other DNA sequences in the same sample also yield this CDR3. The rearrangement joins TRBV11-3 to TRBJ1-2; 7 nucleotides agree with TRBD1. CDR1 and CDR2 from the germline V gene are SGHNT and YENEEA. There are 16 residues in the CDR3. CDR3 loop: CASSSLTGNLAGGYTF. DNA of the CDR3: TGCGCCAGCAGCTCATTGACAGGGAATTTGGCAGGTGGCTACACCTTC.

This clone was observed many times. The chain recombines TRBV9 with TRBJ2-3; the D is unclear. The germline CDR1 and CDR2 sequences are SGDLS and YYNGEE. With 0 bases removed from V and 2 bases from J, the gap between germline ends came to 7 bases. This CDR3 comprises 14 residues. The CDR3 loop reads CASSVETHTDTQYF. The CDR3 nucleotides read TGTGCCAGCAGCGTAGAGACCCACACAGATACGCAGTATTTT.

This clone rates as medium-sized. Additional DNA sequences in this sample encode the identical CDR3. This sequence joins TRBV27 and TRBJ2-7, with D tentatively TRBD2 (5 bases). Trimming took 5 bases from V and 1 from J, leaving 12 bases between them. Germline CDR1 MNHEY, CDR2 SMNVEV (reference sequence). This CDR3 comprises 14 residues. CDR3 amino acids: CASSLTTNSYEQYF. In nucleotides, the CDR3 is TGTGCCAGCAGTCTGACTACTAATTCCTACGAGCAGTACTTC.

The V call is TRBV20-1, the J call TRBJ2-2; D possibly corresponds to TRBD2 (6 bases). Germline V CDR1 and CDR2: DFQATT, SNEGSKA (reference sequence). This CDR3 is 16 amino acids long. Trimming cost V 1 base and J 7 bases, with 19 bases left between them. CDR3 amino acids: CSARGFGPAGGGELFF. The CDR3 nucleotides read TGCAGTGCTAGAGGTTTCGGACCAGCGGGTGGCGGGGAGCTGTTTTTT.

At least ten counts were recorded for this clone. The rearrangement links TRBV20-1 to TRBJ2-3, with 11 bases matching TRBD2. This CDR3 region has 14 residues. The V segment lost 1 base and the J segment 3 bases; nucleotides outside the gene matches: 0. Germline assignment: CDR1 DFQATT and CDR2 SNEGSKA (reference sequence). CDR3 DNA: TGCAGTGCTAGAGGGACTAGCGGGACAGATACGCAGTATTTT. This sequence encodes CSARGTSGTDTQYF.

This clone was recorded at least ten times. The rearrangement uses TRBV2 and TRBJ1-1; no definite D call. The ends were cut back, 8 bases at V and 0 bases at J, with 10 bases in the middle. Germline V gene data show CDR1 as SNHLY and CDR2 as FYNNEI. The CDR3 runs 13 residues. CDR3 DNA sequence: TGTGCCAGCTTTCACGTCATGAACACTGAAGCTTTCTTT. It specifies CASFHVMNTEAFF.

This clone has only one observation. V usage is TRBV3-1 and J usage is TRBJ2-5, with D tentatively TRBD1 or TRBD2 (6 bases each). V lost 6 bases and J lost 3, with 11 bases in between. The CDR3 runs 13 residues. Germline CDR1 reads LGHDT; CDR2 reads YNNKEL (reference sequence). The CDR3 sequence is CASRHRGEETQYF. The CDR3 DNA is TGTGCCAGCAGACATAGGGGGGAAGAGACCCAGTACTTC.

This clone was recorded at least ten times. The chain employs TRBV20-1 and TRBJ1-5, with TRBD1 as a possible D gene (6 bases). The germline CDR1 and CDR2 sequences are DFQATT and SNEGSKA (reference sequence). The CDR3 sequence is 13 residues long. V shed 7 bases and J shed 3 bases, with 13 bases lying between them. The CDR3, as DNA: TGCAGTGGGGGGGTGGGGGCCAATCAGCCCCAGCATTTT. Amino acids: CSGGVGANQPQHF.

As for this clone: A much bigger clone sits one base away, suggesting this may be a read error. In the same sample, other DNA sequences code for this CDR3. The chain is built from TRBV3-1 and TRBJ1-1, with D possibly TRBD1 on 5 matching bases. Per the germline V gene, CDR1 is LGHDT and CDR2 is YNNKEL (reference sequence). This CDR3 contains 13 residues. The CDR3: CASSQGGDSEAFF. Written as DNA, the CDR3 is TGTGCCAGCAGCCAAGGGGGGGATTCTGAAGCCTTCTTT.

This clone was counted many times. The rearrangement joins TRBV4-1 to TRBJ1-5; TRBD1 aligns across 7 bases. V lost 0 bases and J lost 9; bases outside the gene matches: 8. The CDR3 is made up of 15 amino acids. The germline V gene encodes CDR1 MGHRA and CDR2 YSYEKL. The CDR3 DNA reads as TGCGCCAGCAGCCAAGATCCCGCGACAGGGAGGCCCCAGCATTTT. Encoded protein: CASSQDPATGRPQHF.

V and J are TRBV6-2 or TRBV6-3 and TRBJ2-1; no firm D call. CDR1 MNHEY and CDR2 SVGEGT come from the germline V gene. The V end lost 7 bases, the J end lost 7 bases, and 11 bases lay between the germline ends. The CDR3 is 12 amino acids. The CDR3 here is CASKNLLNEQFF. The CDR3 nucleotides read TGTGCCAGCAAAAACCTACTTAATGAGCAGTTCTTC.

This clone has only a few counts. The chain combines TRBV28 with TRBJ1-5; TRBD1 is a possible D gene (5 bases). From germline, CDR1 is MDHEN and CDR2 SYDVKM. The CDR3 sequence is 13 residues long. V was pared by 2 bases and J by 11 bases, with 13 bases between. CDR3 sequence: CASSLGGSRAQHF. The CDR3 DNA reads TGTGCCAGCAGTTTAGGGGGATCAAGAGCCCAGCATTTT.

Turning to this clone: At one end the junction does not follow the germline gene, possibly because of a read error. V and J are TRBV9 and TRBJ2-7, with D hard to call. The germline V gene encodes CDR1 SGDLS and CDR2 YYNGEE. The CDR3 spans 12 residues. CDR3 amino acids: CAISTSPYEQYF. In DNA, the CDR3 is TGTGCCATCAGCACCAGCCCCTACGAGCAGTACTTC.

The gene calls are TRBV11-3 and TRBJ2-7; D not resolved. Germline lookup yields CDR1 SGHNT and CDR2 YENEEA. The CDR3 spans 12 residues. V lost 6 bases, J lost 9 bases, and 15 bases lay in between. CDR3 amino acids: CASSRQTDGQYF. CDR3 DNA sequence: TGTGCCAGCAGTCGGCAGACCGACGGGCAGTACTTC.

In its sample, this clone was seen many times. CDR3 region: CASSLRQGKGAADTEAFF. For the CDR3, the DNA is TGCGCCAGCAGCTTAAGACAGGGAAAAGGAGCGGCGGACACTGAAGCTTTCTTT. The chain is built from TRBV5-1 and TRBJ1-1; TRBD1 matches 7 bases. The CDR3 contains 18 residues. CDR1 is SGHRS, CDR2 YFSETQ, per germline. The J segment lost 3 bases and the V segment lost 2 bases, leaving 16 bases of the junction unmatched.

This clone was counted many times. This chain joins TRBV20-1 and TRBJ1-1, with a tentative D call TRBD1 (5 bases). Germline V lookup: CDR1 DFQATT, CDR2 SNEGSKA (reference sequence). Trimming removed 3 bases at V and 1 base at J, with 15 bases between. The CDR3 runs 15 residues. The CDR3 here is CSASPGRSSNTEAFF. Written as DNA, the CDR3 is TGCAGTGCTAGTCCGGGACGGTCGTCGAACACTGAAGCTTTCTTT.

In its sample, this clone was seen many times. This chain uses TRBV12-1 with TRBJ1-5; whether TRBD1, the table's D call, matches the DNA was not checked. TRBV12-1 is shown as a pseudogene. This CDR3 is built from 14 residues. In DNA, the CDR3 is TGTGCCAGCAGCTTGAGGGACAGAAATCAGCCCCAGCATTTT. It encodes CASSLRDRNQPQHF.

In its sample, this clone was seen many times. The V and J genes are TRBV5-1 and TRBJ1-2; a weak D match, TRBD1 (6 bases). Germline CDR1 SGHRS, CDR2 YFSETQ. The CDR3 covers 13 residues. Trimming left V 2 bases short and J 7 bases short, with 12 bases between. The CDR3 coding sequence is TGCGCCAGCAGCTTACAGGGAGAGGGTGGCTACACCTTC. Its translation is CASSLQGEGGYTF.

This clone appeared many times. The J gene is TRBJ2-1, the V gene TRBV18; 8 bases match TRBD1. The germline CDR1 and CDR2 sequences are KGHSH and LQKENI. The CDR3 contains 16 residues. Losses at the gene ends were 2 bases for V and 4 bases for J; bases not matched to a gene: 7. The CDR3 loop reads CASSPSAGGAYNEQFF. CDR3 DNA sequence: TGTGCCAGCTCACCAAGTGCAGGGGGCGCATACAATGAGCAGTTCTTC.

The sample holds a few counts of this clone. The chain joins TRBV25-1 to TRBJ2-7; TRBD2 is a possible D gene (5 bases). Per the germline V gene, CDR1 is MGHDK and CDR2 is SYGVNS. The CDR3 contains 13 residues. V was clipped by 6 bases and J by 4 bases, with 13 bases between them. The CDR3 bases are TGTGCCAGCAGGACCGGGGTCAAATACGAGCAGTACTTC. Translated: CASRTGVKYEQYF.

This clone was seen at least ten times. This chain connects TRBV9 to TRBJ2-5; 7 bases are a match to TRBD2. CDR3 length equals 13 residues. J gave up 3 bases and V 4 bases, and 3 bases lay outside the gene matches. CDR1 SGDLS and CDR2 YYNGEE come from the germline V gene. CDR3 bases: TGTGCCAGCAGCCGGGGACTAAAAGAGACCCAGTACTTC. It yields the protein CASSRGLKETQYF.

This clone was found many times. Other DNA sequences in this specimen translate into the identical CDR3. The chain is built from TRBV11-2 and TRBJ1-4, with D unresolved. This CDR3 comprises 13 residues. Trimming pared 5 bases from V and 8 bases from J, leaving 12 bases between. CDR1 is SGHAT and CDR2 is FQNNGV in the germline V gene. CDR3 region: CASSEWEGEKLFF. CDR3 in DNA: TGTGCCAGCAGCGAGTGGGAAGGAGAAAAACTGTTTTTT.

A remark on this clone: An end of the junction differs from the germline gene, which may be a read error. The chain carries TRBV6-9 and TRBJ1-1; tentatively, D is TRBD1 (5 bases). Germline CDR1 MNHGY, CDR2 SVAAGI. The CDR3 contains 14 residues. Here the CDR3 DNA reads TGCGCCAGCAGTGGGACGGGGGGGTTTTCTGAAGCTTTCTTT. It codes for CASSGTGGFSEAFF.